This TCR beta chain is drawn from a study of cytomegalovirus exposure and HLA in healthy donors (dated by TCRdb to about 2017). For the wider study: In an earlier analysis of fewer than 750 of the donors, 250 to 300 Gb of sequence data and 95 million to 130 million unique TCR beta sequences from 150 million to 200 million T cells were reported. An early release covering 550 to 700 HLA-typed donors comprised approximately 290 gigabases of sequencing data and tens of millions of unique TCR sequences. Of the 300 to 450 genotyped donors, approximately 83% fell in the genetic ancestry cluster associated with self-reported Caucasian donors. The study aimed to test whether signatures of past pathogen exposure could be identified by cataloging public T cell receptors. The study used immunosequencing to profile the T cell repertoires of several hundred subjects and linked those repertoires to cytomegalovirus serostatus. In addition to the first cohort of around 670 subjects, a separate validation cohort of some 120 different subjects was used. The study combined high-throughput TCR immunosequencing, statistical association of individual TCRs with disease status, and machine learning to predict cytomegalovirus infection status. To study patterns of TCR occurrence, a later analysis re-analyzed previously published TCR beta repertoires from 666 donors and added high-resolution HLA genotyping. The later analysis used no new phenotypic data to find candidate immune exposures, relying instead on TCR beta sequences and their occurrence across donors. An earlier analysis of 587 of the donors applied high-throughput TCR beta sequencing to assess whether each TCR beta V gene segment acted as functional or pseudogenic. Donor age, sex, ethnicity and CMV serostatus were collected together with the repertoire data. In a later genetic analysis, genome-wide SNP genotypes for about 55% of the roughly 700 donors were used, and that subset was treated as a discovery cohort. Every repertoire in the discovery cohort had been generated on one and the same sequencing platform. Both class I and class II loci were covered by HLA typing, at four-digit resolution. Typing coverage varied by locus: 629-630 donors for A, B, C, DRB1 and DQB1; roughly 510 for DQA1; around 610 for DPA1; around 450 for DPB1. Because of strong linkage in the cohort, four to six DR-DQ haplotypes were treated as single units for association and clustering. Among around 400 genotyped donors of the cohort, an average of 235,054 unique TCR beta nucleotide sequences were sequenced per donor, roughly 20% of them non-productive.

Paper-wide results and their limitations: A later analysis associated 15,000 to 20,000 TCR beta sequences with specific HLA alleles at a false discovery rate of 0.05. V-gene and J-gene trimming of TCR beta chains was associated with a missense DCLRE1C variant in a later genetic analysis, and the association was replicated in an independent cohort. A total of roughly 160 TCR beta chains were listed by the study as associated with cytomegalovirus. Sequencing depth was assumed to be roughly uniform across donors in the presence/absence analyses, though that assumption may not hold. An earlier analysis of approximately 500 of the donors showed that most TCR beta V segments appeared in productive rearrangements either about 87% or about 30% of the time, which broadly matched IMGT annotations. It was suggested by the authors that the approach could potentially be generalized to other disease states and immunological phenotypes. A cluster of highly shared sequence variants was judged likely to represent a technical artifact of the sequencing pipeline. Correlated functional status among segregating V segments might reflect linkage disequilibrium, but an unknown experimental factor could not be ruled out. Across donors, most TCR sequences were observed very rarely, whereas some public TCRs were present in many individuals. The cohort was sequenced for TCR beta chains only, and without alpha or paired-chain data the features that could be detected were limited. When HLA alleles, especially DR and DQ, strongly co-occurred, attributing TCR associations to individual alleles was difficult. According to a later analysis, parvovirus B19, influenza, CMV and Epstein-Barr virus appeared linked to several top co-occurrence clusters. The only immune exposure information available for the cohort was CMV serostatus. The classifier was reported to diagnose cytomegalovirus status with high specificity and sensitivity in both the original and validation cohorts. In a later genetic analysis, fewer N-insertions in productive TCRs were reported among donors in an Asian-associated ancestry cluster than the roughly 700-donor mean. Compared with equally common non-associated chains, HLA-associated TCR beta chains in a later analysis were more clonally expanded and had lower generation probabilities. Most CMV-associated TCR beta chains appeared to be HLA-restricted in a later analysis, and the HLA associations seemed to be driven largely by CMV exposure. A few of the identified cytomegalovirus-associated TCR beta chains were confirmed in vitro to be specific for cytomegalovirus antigens. A further reported finding was that TCR beta sequences accurately predicted the HLA-A and HLA-B alleles for most subjects in the first cohort. HLA typing was unavailable for some donors at each locus, so association tests used only the typed subset. In a later analysis, the rate of TCR association differed among HLA loci, with DRB1 alleles having the most associated TCRs and HLA-C alleles having the fewest. Because the 87-base-pair reads could not distinguish some IMGT-functional V segments, including TRBV6-2 and TRBV6-3, those segments were excluded. Because counts were too low, roughly 16 rarely observed V segments, including chromosome 9 orphons, were left out of the earlier analysis of roughly 600 of the donors.

To note about this clone: Its antigen specificity is not known. One base away there is no much larger clone; base qualities are not given.

The CDR3, cysteine through phenylalanine, is 15 amino acids long. Only the CDR3 part of the read is kept: 45 bases, read in frame from the first base. Via the germline V gene (reference sequence), CDR1 is WNHNN and CDR2 SYGVQD. V lost 6 bases and J lost 2 bases, and the count of bases not matched to a germline gene is 10. The cohort comprised 710 or so healthy bone marrow donors. Cohort members were all nominally healthy when sampled, although unrecorded immune exposures were likely present. The donor tested CMV seronegative and was one of the 352 seronegative cohort members. A peripheral blood sample was provided by each donor, and peripheral blood mononuclear cells were used for TCR beta sequencing. The Qiagen DNeasy Blood Extraction Kit was used to extract genomic DNA from the blood cell samples. The protocol used for the library was the immunoSEQ multiplex PCR assay. A mixture of 60 forward primers for TCR Vbeta segments and 13 reverse primers for TCR Jbeta segments was used in the multiplex PCR. A multiplex PCR assay on genomic DNA amplified the CDR3 region of rearranged TCR beta genes. On the Illumina HiSeq System, the amplified TCR beta libraries were sequenced as 87-base-pair reads. The original pipeline was this. In a later analysis, 80 million or so unique TCR beta chains were counted across the 500 to 850 repertoires, and roughly 11 million of these chains were shared by at least two donors. To remove PCR and sequencing errors, raw reads were error-corrected and collapsed into unique sequences using a nearest-neighbor algorithm that merged closely related sequences. To assign V, D and J gene segments, CDR3 sequences were aligned to IMGT reference sequences. For a sequence to be retained, at least a six-nucleotide match to both a V gene segment and a J gene segment was required. A rearrangement counted as productive if the CDR3 had no stop codons and remained in frame with V and J, and every other rearrangement counted as non-productive. CDR3 was defined according to IMGT convention as the region running from the second conserved V-encoded cysteine to the conserved J-encoded phenylalanine. In an earlier analysis of around 600 of the donors, sequences lacking an unambiguous match to a single V gene segment were excluded. In an earlier analysis of several hundred of the donors, V segments were called functional above 56.7% productive rearrangements and were called segregating when the between-donor standard deviation exceeded 5%. A statistical classification framework was built for diagnosing cytomegalovirus status from the catalog of TCR beta chain sequences. In a later analysis, TCR nucleotide sequences were compared against IMGT/GENE-DB human TR gene sequences so that V and J genes could be assigned. A later analysis assigned CDR3 sequences and most-parsimonious VDJ recombination scenarios with the TCRdist pipeline. In a later analysis, each TCR beta chain was defined by its CDR3 amino acid sequence together with its V-gene family, and reads lacking a unique V-gene family were excluded. In a later analysis, fewer than 650 highly shared, low-generation-probability nucleotide sequences were removed to address suspected cross-contamination and a sequencing artifact. In a later analysis, a clonal expansion index for each public chain was calculated from normalized within-repertoire ranks of inferred template counts. A later analysis computed generation probabilities with a VDJ recombination model fitted to out-of-frame rearrangements, and checked the results against IGoR. A later analysis scored TCR-TCR, TCR-HLA and TCR-CMV co-occurrence with hypergeometric tests, applying a repertoire-size bias correction to TCR pairs. False discovery rates were estimated in a later analysis by permuting HLA or CMV assignments 20 times. In a later analysis, co-occurring TCRs were grouped using DBSCAN, and TCRdist sequence similarity was added for clustering within HLA-allele-positive subsets. Co-occurrence clustering excluded repertoires with fewer than 30,000 or more than 120,000 public chains, plus five with anomalous nucleotide sharing. This is the immuneACCESS table as TCRdb keeps it, with only in-frame sequences that have V and J called. A part of the clones is gone; compared with another copy, unresolved V genes explain less than half, and the rest is unexplained. Clone size and V and J calls were adopted from that table, with D and trimming inferred from the DNA. The sample contains 80,000 to 90,000 clones, 75% of them found a single time. The ten largest clones take up 2% to 2.5% of the sample.

What was sequenced was PBMCs. The sequence was obtained from a man aged 35 to 55 in good health and CMV-seronegative. The chain links TRBV10-1 with TRBJ2-7, and 7 junction bases match TRBD2. The bases read TGCGCCAGCAGCCCAACCCCTAGCGGAACCTACGAGCAGTACTTC. The translation is CASSPTPSGTYEQYF.